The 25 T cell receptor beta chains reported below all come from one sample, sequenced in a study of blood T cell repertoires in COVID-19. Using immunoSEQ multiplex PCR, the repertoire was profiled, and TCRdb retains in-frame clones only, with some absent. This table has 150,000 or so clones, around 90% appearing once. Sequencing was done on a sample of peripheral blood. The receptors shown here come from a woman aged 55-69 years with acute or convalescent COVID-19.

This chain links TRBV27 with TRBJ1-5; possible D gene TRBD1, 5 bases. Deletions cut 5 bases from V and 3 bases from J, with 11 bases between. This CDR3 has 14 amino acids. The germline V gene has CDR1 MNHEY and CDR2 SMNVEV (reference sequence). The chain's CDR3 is CASSPQGVNQPQHF. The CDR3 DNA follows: TGTGCCAGCAGTCCCCAAGGGGTCAATCAGCCCCAGCATTTT.

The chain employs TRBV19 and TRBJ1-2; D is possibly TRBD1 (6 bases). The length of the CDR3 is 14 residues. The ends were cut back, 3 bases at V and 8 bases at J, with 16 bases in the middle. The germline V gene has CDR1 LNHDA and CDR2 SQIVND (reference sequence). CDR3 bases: TGTGCCAGTAGTATGGTGGCAGGGGTTCAAGGCTACACCTTC. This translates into CASSMVAGVQGYTF.

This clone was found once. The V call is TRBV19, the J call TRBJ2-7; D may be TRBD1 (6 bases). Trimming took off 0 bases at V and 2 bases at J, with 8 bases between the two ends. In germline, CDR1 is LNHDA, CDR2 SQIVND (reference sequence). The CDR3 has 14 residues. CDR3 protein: CASSIETGPYEQYF. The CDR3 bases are TGTGCCAGTAGTATAGAGACAGGCCCCTACGAGCAGTACTTC.

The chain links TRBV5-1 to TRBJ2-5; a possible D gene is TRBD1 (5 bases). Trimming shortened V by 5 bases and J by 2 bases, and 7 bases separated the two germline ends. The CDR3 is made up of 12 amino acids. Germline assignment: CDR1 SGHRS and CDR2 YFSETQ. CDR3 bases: TGCGCCAGCAGGGCAGGGCAAGAGACCCAGTACTTC. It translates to CASRAGQETQYF.

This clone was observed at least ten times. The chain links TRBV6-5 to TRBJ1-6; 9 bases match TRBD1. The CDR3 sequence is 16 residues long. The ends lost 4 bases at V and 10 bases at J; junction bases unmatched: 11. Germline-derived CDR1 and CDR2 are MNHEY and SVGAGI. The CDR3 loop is CASSFKQGAPGSPLHF. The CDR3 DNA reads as TGTGCCAGCAGTTTTAAACAGGGGGCACCCGGGTCACCCCTCCACTTT.

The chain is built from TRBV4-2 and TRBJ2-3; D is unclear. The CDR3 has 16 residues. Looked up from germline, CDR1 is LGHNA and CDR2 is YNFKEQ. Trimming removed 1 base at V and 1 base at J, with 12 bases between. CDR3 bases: TGTGCCAGCAGCCAAGGACATTCCGTAGGCACAGATACGCAGTATTTT. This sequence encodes CASSQGHSVGTDTQYF.

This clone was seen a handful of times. CDR3 nucleotide sequence: TGTGCCAGCAGCCAATCTCGCACGCTCCTGGCCAATAATTCACCCCTCCACTTT. It specifies CASSQSRTLLANNSPLHF. The rearrangement uses TRBV3-1 (or the pseudogene TRBV3-2) and TRBJ1-6; D is ambiguous. The CDR3 runs 18 residues. Germline lookup yields CDR1 LGHDT and CDR2 YNNKEL (reference sequence). Trimming removed 2 bases from V and 5 bases from J, with 19 bases in between.

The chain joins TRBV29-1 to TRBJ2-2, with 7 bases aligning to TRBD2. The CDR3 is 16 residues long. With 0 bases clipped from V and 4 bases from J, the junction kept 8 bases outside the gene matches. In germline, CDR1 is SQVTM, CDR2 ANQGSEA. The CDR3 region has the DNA TGCAGCGTTGAAGATCATGGGGGGAGGGGCACCGGGGAGCTGTTTTTT. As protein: CSVEDHGGRGTGELFF.

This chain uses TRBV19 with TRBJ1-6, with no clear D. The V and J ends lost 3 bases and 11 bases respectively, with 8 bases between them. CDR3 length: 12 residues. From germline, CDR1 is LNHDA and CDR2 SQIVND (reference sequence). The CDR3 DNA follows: TGTGCCAGTAGTATCGGGGTGACACCCCTCCACTTT. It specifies CASSIGVTPLHF.

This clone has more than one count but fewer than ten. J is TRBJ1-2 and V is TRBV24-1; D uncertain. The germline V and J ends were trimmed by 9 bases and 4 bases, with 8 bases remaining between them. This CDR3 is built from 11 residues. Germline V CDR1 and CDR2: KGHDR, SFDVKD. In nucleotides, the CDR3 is TGTGCCACCGGGAGCAGCTATGGCTACACCTTC. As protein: CATGSSYGYTF.

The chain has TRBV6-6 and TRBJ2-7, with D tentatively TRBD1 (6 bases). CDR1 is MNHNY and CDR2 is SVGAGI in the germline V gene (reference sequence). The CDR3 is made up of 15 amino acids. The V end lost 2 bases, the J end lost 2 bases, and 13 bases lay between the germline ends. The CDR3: CASSYRDRPPYEQYF. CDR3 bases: TGTGCCAGCAGTTACCGAGACAGGCCCCCCTACGAGCAGTACTTC.

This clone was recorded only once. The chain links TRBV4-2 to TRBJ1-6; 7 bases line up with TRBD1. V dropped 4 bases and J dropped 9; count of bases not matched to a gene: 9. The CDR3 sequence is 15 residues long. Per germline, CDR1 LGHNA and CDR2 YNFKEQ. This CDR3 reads CASSPATTGVSPLHF. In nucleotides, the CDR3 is TGTGCCAGCAGCCCAGCTACTACAGGGGTTTCACCCCTCCACTTT.

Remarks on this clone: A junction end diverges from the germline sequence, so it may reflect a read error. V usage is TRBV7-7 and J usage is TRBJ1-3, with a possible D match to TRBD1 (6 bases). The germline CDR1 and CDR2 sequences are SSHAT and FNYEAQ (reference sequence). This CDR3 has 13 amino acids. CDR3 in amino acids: CASSPREGDTIYF. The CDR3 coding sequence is TGTGCTAGCAGCCCCCGAGAGGGGGACACCATATATTTT. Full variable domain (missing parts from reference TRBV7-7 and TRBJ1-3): GAGVSQSPRYKVTKRGQDVTLRCDPISSHATLYWYQQALGQGPEFLTYFNYEAQPDKSGLPSDRFSAERPEGSISTLTIQRTEQRDSAMYRCASSPREGDTIYFGEGSWLTVV.

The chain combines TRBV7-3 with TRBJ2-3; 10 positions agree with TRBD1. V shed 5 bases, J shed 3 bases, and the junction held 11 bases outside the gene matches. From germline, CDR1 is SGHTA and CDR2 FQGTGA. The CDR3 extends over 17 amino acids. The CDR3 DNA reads TGTGCCAGCAGCGCGGGACAGGGGATTTGGGGTACAGATACGCAGTATTTT. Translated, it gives CASSAGQGIWGTDTQYF.

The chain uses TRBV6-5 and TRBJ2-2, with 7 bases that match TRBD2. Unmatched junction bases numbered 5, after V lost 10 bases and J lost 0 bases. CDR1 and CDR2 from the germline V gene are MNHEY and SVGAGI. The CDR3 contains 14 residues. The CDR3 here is CATAGVANTGELFF. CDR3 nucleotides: TGTGCCACCGCGGGGGTCGCGAACACCGGGGAGCTGTTTTTT.

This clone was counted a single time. In nucleotides, the CDR3 is TGTGCCAGCAGTCGCGGTAGCTACGAGCAGTACTTC. This encodes CASSRGSYEQYF. The chain combines TRBV27 with TRBJ2-7, with unresolved D. Trimming cost V 5 bases and J 3 bases, with 8 bases left between them. The CDR3 is made up of 12 amino acids. The germline V gene has CDR1 MNHEY and CDR2 SMNVEV (reference sequence).

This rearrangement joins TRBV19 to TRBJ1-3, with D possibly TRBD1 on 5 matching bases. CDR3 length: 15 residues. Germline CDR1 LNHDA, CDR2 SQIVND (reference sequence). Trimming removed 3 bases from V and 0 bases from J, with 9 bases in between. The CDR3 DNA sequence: TGTGCCAGTAGTATGACAGACAACTCTGGAAACACCATATATTTT. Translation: CASSMTDNSGNTIYF. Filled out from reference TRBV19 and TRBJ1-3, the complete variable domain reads DGGITQSPKYLFRKEGQNVTLSCEQNLNHDAMYWYRQDPGQGLRLIYYSQIVNDFQKGDIAEGYSVSREKKESFPLTVTSAQKNPTAFYLCASSMTDNSGNTIYFGEGSWLTVV.

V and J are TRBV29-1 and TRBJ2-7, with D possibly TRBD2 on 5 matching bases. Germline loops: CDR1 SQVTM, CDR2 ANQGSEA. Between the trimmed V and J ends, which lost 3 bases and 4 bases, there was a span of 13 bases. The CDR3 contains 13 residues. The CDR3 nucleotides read TGCAGCGTTGAGTACGGGGTTAGATACGAGCAGTACTTC. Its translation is CSVEYGVRYEQYF.

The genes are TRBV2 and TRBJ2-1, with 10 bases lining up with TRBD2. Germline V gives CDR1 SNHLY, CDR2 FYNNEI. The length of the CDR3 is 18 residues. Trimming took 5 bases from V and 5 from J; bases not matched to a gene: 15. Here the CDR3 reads CASSKKRGGLDGNNEQFF. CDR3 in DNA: TGTGCCAGCAGTAAAAAGCGGGGGGGCTTGGACGGTAACAATGAGCAGTTCTTC.

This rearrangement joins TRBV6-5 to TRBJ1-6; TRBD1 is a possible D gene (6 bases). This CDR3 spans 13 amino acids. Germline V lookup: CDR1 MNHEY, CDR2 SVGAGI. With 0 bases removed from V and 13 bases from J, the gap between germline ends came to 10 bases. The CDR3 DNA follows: TGTGCCAGCAGTTACTCGAGGGGGAATCCCCTCCACTTT. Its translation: CASSYSRGNPLHF.

The CDR3 sequence: CASSSNRGRDYGYTF. CDR3 nucleotides: TGTGCCAGCAGCTCAAACAGGGGGCGGGACTATGGCTACACCTTC. The rearrangement links TRBV7-2 to TRBJ1-2; 9 positions agree with TRBD1. V trimming: 4 bases; J trimming: 3 bases; junction bases outside the gene matches: 6. Germline CDR1 SGHTA, CDR2 FQGNSA. The CDR3 is 15 amino acids. The whole variable domain, remainder taken from reference TRBV7-2 and TRBJ1-2, is GAGVSQSPSNKVTEKGKDVELRCDPISGHTALYWYRQSLGQGLEFLIYFQGNSAPDKSGLPSDRFSAERTGGSVSTLTIQRTQQEDSAVYLCASSSNRGRDYGYTFGSGTRLTVV.

The CDR3 is CASSLGTYNEQFF. The CDR3 DNA is TGTGCCAGCAGTTTAGGGACATACAATGAGCAGTTCTTC. The V and J genes are TRBV6-2 or TRBV6-3 and TRBJ2-1; TRBD1 is a possible D gene (6 bases). The germline CDR1 and CDR2 sequences are MNHEY and SVGEGT. CDR3 length equals 13 residues. Between the trimmed V and J ends, which lost 4 bases and 4 bases, there was a span of 8 bases.

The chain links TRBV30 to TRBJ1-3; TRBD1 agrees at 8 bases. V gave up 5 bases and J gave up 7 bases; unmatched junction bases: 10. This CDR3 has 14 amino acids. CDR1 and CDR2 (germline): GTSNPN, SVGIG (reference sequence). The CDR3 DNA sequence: TGTGCCTGGGGAACACAGGGGGGATCCAACACCATATATTTT. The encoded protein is CAWGTQGGSNTIYF. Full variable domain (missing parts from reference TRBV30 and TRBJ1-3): SQTIHQWPATLVQPVGSPLSLECTVEGTSNPNLYWYRQAAGRGLQLLFYSVGIGQISSEVPQNLSASRPQDRQFILSSKKLLLSDSGFYLCAWGTQGGSNTIYFGEGSWLTVV.

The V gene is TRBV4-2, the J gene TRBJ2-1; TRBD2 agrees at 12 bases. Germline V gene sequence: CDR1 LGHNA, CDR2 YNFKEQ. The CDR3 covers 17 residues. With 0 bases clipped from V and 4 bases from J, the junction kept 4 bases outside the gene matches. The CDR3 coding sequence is TGTGCCAGCAGCCAAGATCTCACTAGCGGGGGGTACAATGAGCAGTTCTTC. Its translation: CASSQDLTSGGYNEQFF.

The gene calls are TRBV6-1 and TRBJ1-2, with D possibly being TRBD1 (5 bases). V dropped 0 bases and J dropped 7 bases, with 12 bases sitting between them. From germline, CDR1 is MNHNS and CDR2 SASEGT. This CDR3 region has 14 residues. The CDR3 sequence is CASSEAWGRGGYTF. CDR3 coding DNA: TGTGCCAGCAGTGAAGCGTGGGGGAGGGGTGGCTACACCTTC.